These T cell receptor beta chains were read from a single sample in a study of blood T cell repertoires in COVID-19. Produced via immunoSEQ multiplex PCR; TCRdb's table is partial and in-frame only. In the table there are over 400,000 clones, approximately 85% of which are singletons. Sequenced input: peripheral blood. Source of these receptors: a human donor in a cohort sampled during active COVID-19. CDR3s include the opening cysteine and the closing phenylalanine or tryptophan. The D gene is left open where the match is weak. Not every row has a clone size; where given, it reads once, few, many or a size class.

v_gene,abundance,j_gene,len,d_gene,CDR3nt,CDR3aa
TRBV19,few,TRBJ2-2,16,-,TGTGCCAGTAGTATCCCCTGGTTCGGAGAAACCGGGGAGCTGTTTTTT,CASSIPWFGETGELFF
TRBV3-1/TRBV3-2,-,TRBJ2-7,12,TRBD1,TGTGCCAGCAGTACCAGGGGGAACGAGCAGTACTTC,CASSTRGNEQYF
TRBV4-1,-,TRBJ2-1,14,-,TGCGCCAGCAGCCAAGTCACTAGAATGGTTGAGCAGTTCTTC,CASSQVTRMVEQFF
TRBV6-5,-,TRBJ1-1,13,-,TGTGCCAGCAGGTTGTTCCGGGACATAGAAGCTTTCTTT,CASRLFRDIEAFF
TRBV12-3/TRBV12-4,-,TRBJ1-5,12,-,TGTGCCAGCACCAAACGGGATCAGCCCCAGCATTTT,CASTKRDQPQHF
TRBV30,-,TRBJ1-2,14,-,TGTGCCTGGAGTGTAGCCAACGGAGAGCGTGGCTACACCTTC,CAWSVANGERGYTF
TRBV2,-,TRBJ1-2,13,-,TGTGCCAGCAGTACTAGTCTCAACTATGGCTACACCTTC,CASSTSLNYGYTF
TRBV12-3/TRBV12-4,few,TRBJ1-1,13,-,TGTGCCAGCACCCTATTTAGAGGAATTGAAGCTTTCTTT,CASTLFRGIEAFF
TRBV7-6,-,TRBJ2-5,15,-,TGTGCCAGCAGCTTTGGAGGACCTTTTCAAGAGACCCAGTACTTC,CASSFGGPFQETQYF
TRBV5-4,-,TRBJ2-1,15,TRBD2,TGTGCCAGCAGCTTGGGACTAGCGGAATACAATGAGCAGTTCTTC,CASSLGLAEYNEQFF
TRBV6-2/TRBV6-3,once,TRBJ2-1,15,-,TGTGCCAGCAGTTCCCAGCTGGGCGGGTACAATGAGCAGTTCTTC,CASSSQLGGYNEQFF
TRBV11-1,-,TRBJ1-4,15,TRBD1,TGTGCCAGCAGCTTATCCGGACAGGTTAATGAAAAACTGTTTTTT,CASSLSGQVNEKLFF
TRBV6-5,-,TRBJ1-5,14,-,TGTGCCAGCAGTTACTCGACAGGCAATCAGCCCCAGCATTTT,CASSYSTGNQPQHF
TRBV15,-,TRBJ2-1,14,-,TGTGCCACCAGCGAAACTCGACAGAACAATGAGCAGTTCTTC,CATSETRQNNEQFF
TRBV25-1,-,TRBJ1-1,13,-,TGTGCCAGCAGTAAAACAGGAGTCCCCGAAGCTTTCTTT,CASSKTGVPEAFF
TRBV4-2,-,TRBJ1-2,15,-,TGTGCCAGCAGCCAAGATCGGAGAGCCCCCTATGGCTACACCTTC,CASSQDRRAPYGYTF
TRBV6-1,-,TRBJ1-5,14,TRBD1,TGTGCCAGCAGTGAGGGGACAGGGAATCAGCCCCAGCATTTT,CASSEGTGNQPQHF
TRBV27,-,TRBJ2-1,13,TRBD2,TGTGCCAGCAGGGCTAGCGGGACAGATGAGCAGTTCTTC,CASRASGTDEQFF
TRBV2,few,TRBJ1-3,15,TRBD1,TGTGCCAGCCGATTAGGGGGCAGCTCTGGAAACACCATATATTTT,CASRLGGSSGNTIYF
TRBV18,-,TRBJ1-1,13,TRBD1,TGTGCCAGCACCCGGGACAGAAACACTGAAGCTTTCTTT,CASTRDRNTEAFF
TRBV2,-,TRBJ2-5,16,-,TGTGCCAGCACCCCAGGGGCCTGGGCCATAGGAGGGACCCAGTACTTC,CASTPGAWAIGGTQYF
TRBV5-4,once,TRBJ1-2,17,-,TGTGCCAGCAGCTCGGGGTCATCGGGGGTCTTTGGATATGGCTACACCTTC,CASSSGSSGVFGYGYTF
TRBV5-1,-,TRBJ1-6,14,-,TGCGCCAGCAGCTTGGAAACCAGTAATTCACCCCTCCACTTT,CASSLETSNSPLHF
TRBV6-5,-,TRBJ1-1,13,-,TGTGCCAGCACCAGGGGTGTGAACACTGAAGCTTTCTTT,CASTRGVNTEAFF
TRBV5-6,-,TRBJ2-1,13,-,TGTGCCAGCAGCTGGAGGCCGGGGAATGAGCAGTTCTTC,CASSWRPGNEQFF
TRBV10-1,-,TRBJ1-1,13,TRBD1,TGCGCCAGCAGCCGACAGGGGAACGGTGAAGCTTTCTTT,CASSRQGNGEAFF
TRBV19,few,TRBJ2-2,15,-,TGTGCCAGTAGTTTCCGGGACACGTCCACCGGGGAGCTGTTTTTT,CASSFRDTSTGELFF
TRBV11-2,few,TRBJ1-6,14,-,TGTGCCAGCAGCTTAAAAGTGCGTGATTCACCCCTCCACTTT,CASSLKVRDSPLHF
TRBV12-3/TRBV12-4,-,TRBJ1-1,11,-,TGTGCCAGCAGTTTGGGGAGTGAAGCTTTCTTT,CASSLGSEAFF
TRBV7-2,-,TRBJ2-5,14,-,TGTGCCAGCAGCACCCCACTAGGACAGTGGACCCAGTACTTC,CASSTPLGQWTQYF
TRBV19,-,TRBJ2-3,18,TRBD2,TGTGCCAGTAGTCCAACCCCACGACTAGCGGGATCCACAGATACGCAGTATTTT,CASSPTPRLAGSTDTQYF
TRBV18,-,TRBJ2-3,16,-,TGTGCCAGCTCACCAGGCTCGGGGGTGGGCACAGATACGCAGTATTTT,CASSPGSGVGTDTQYF
TRBV5-1,few,TRBJ1-2,13,TRBD1,TGCGCCAGCAGCTCCCAGGGGGAGGTGGGCTACACCTTC,CASSSQGEVGYTF
TRBV6-5,-,TRBJ1-6,15,-,TGTGCCAGCAGAGCAACGTACTCCTATAATTCACCCCTCCACTTT,CASRATYSYNSPLHF
TRBV5-4,-,TRBJ1-3,13,TRBD1,TGTGCCAGCAGCATTGACAGGGGCGACACCATATATTTT,CASSIDRGDTIYF
TRBV23-1,-,TRBJ2-5,15,-,TGCGCCAGCAGTTTTTCACTGGAGGGCCAAGAGACCCAGTACTTC,CASSFSLEGQETQYF
TRBV5-1,-,TRBJ2-7,14,-,TGCGCCAGCAGCCGTCAGGACAGCCTTGACGAGCAGTACTTC,CASSRQDSLDEQYF
TRBV2,once,TRBJ2-7,13,TRBD1,TGTGCCAGCAGTCCATCAGGGGGATACGAGCAGTACTTC,CASSPSGGYEQYF
TRBV18,once,TRBJ2-1,14,-,TGTGCCAGCTCACCCCGGCCAGGGGGGAATGAGCAGTTCTTC,CASSPRPGGNEQFF
TRBV28,-,TRBJ1-1,13,-,TGTGCCAGCAGACCAACAGCGAACACTGAAGCTTTCTTT,CASRPTANTEAFF
TRBV6-2/TRBV6-3,-,TRBJ1-4,20,-,TGTGCCAGCAGTTACATTCGACGGCAGGGCCCGGCGGCAACTAATGAAAAACTGTTTTTT,CASSYIRRQGPAATNEKLFF
TRBV3-1/TRBV3-2,-,TRBJ1-5,14,-,TGTGCCAGCAGCCAAGCAACAGCCAATCAGCCCCAGCATTTT,CASSQATANQPQHF
TRBV7-2,-,TRBJ1-2,14,-,TGTGCCAGCAGCCCCTCGGTACAGGGTGGTGGCTACACCTTC,CASSPSVQGGGYTF
TRBV6-4,-,TRBJ2-3,15,TRBD1,TGTGCCAGCAGTGGAGAACAGGGGCCCACAGATACGCAGTATTTT,CASSGEQGPTDTQYF
TRBV5-1,-,TRBJ2-1,16,TRBD2,TGCGCCAGCAGCCTTAGCGGGAGGAGTATGGGAGATGAGCAGTTCTTC,CASSLSGRSMGDEQFF
TRBV6-2/TRBV6-3,-,TRBJ1-1,16,TRBD1,TGTGCCAGCAGTTACAAGACAGGGGTTTCGCACACTGAAGCTTTCTTT,CASSYKTGVSHTEAFF
TRBV9,once,TRBJ2-2,14,-,TGTGCCAGCAGGGTGGGACTCAACACCGGGGAGCTGTTTTTT,CASRVGLNTGELFF
TRBV5-8,-,TRBJ2-1,16,TRBD2,TGTGCCAGCAGCTTAGGGACTAGCGGGATAGGCAATGAGCAGTTCTTC,CASSLGTSGIGNEQFF
TRBV6-5,-,TRBJ2-7,16,TRBD1,TGTGCCAGCAGTTACTCATCCGGGACAGGGTCCCGGGAGCAGTACTTC,CASSYSSGTGSREQYF
TRBV28,-,TRBJ1-1,15,-,TGTGCCAGCAGCCTACCTCAGGCGTTGAACACTGAAGCTTTCTTT,CASSLPQALNTEAFF
TRBV19,-,TRBJ2-1,19,TRBD2,TGTGCCAGTAGTATAGTAACTAGCGGAACCCACCTTCAGGACAATGAGCAGTTCTTC,CASSIVTSGTHLQDNEQFF
TRBV6-1,once,TRBJ2-3,16,TRBD2,TGTGCCAGCAGTGAATCCCGAGGCGGGAGAACAGATACGCAGTATTTT,CASSESRGGRTDTQYF
TRBV11-2,-,TRBJ2-7,14,TRBD1,TGTGCCAGCAGCTTATCACGCACGACAGGGGACTTAAACTTC,CASSLSRTTGDLNF
TRBV7-9,-,TRBJ1-3,14,-,TGTGCCAGCAGTACCGGGACAACTGGAAACACCATATATTTT,CASSTGTTGNTIYF
TRBV5-4,-,TRBJ1-3,13,-,TGTGCCAGCGGTACACAGGGTGGAAACACCATATATTTT,CASGTQGGNTIYF
TRBV13,-,TRBJ1-1,15,TRBD1,TGTGCCAGCAGCTTGGGACAGGGGGCGGGCGCTGAAGCTTTCTTT,CASSLGQGAGAEAFF
TRBV5-1,-,TRBJ1-2,12,-,TGCGCCAGCAGCTTGCGATCGGAGGACTACACCTTC,CASSLRSEDYTF
TRBV29-1,-,TRBJ1-1,13,TRBD1,TGCAGCGTTGAGGGGCAGGGGGCGGATAGAGCTTTCTTT,CSVEGQGADRAFF
TRBV5-1,-,TRBJ2-7,15,TRBD2,TGCGCCAGCACCCCAGCGGGGACCACTCCAGGCGAGCAGTACTTC,CASTPAGTTPGEQYF